These 27 T cell receptor beta chains came from one sample sequenced in a study of cytomegalovirus exposure and HLA in healthy donors. Researchers ran the PCR with 60 Vbeta and 13 Jbeta primers. Profiled with immunoSEQ multiplex PCR; TCRdb holds only in-frame clones, not every one. The top ten clones hold 1% to 1.5% of a sample with 150,000 to 200,000 clones, over 70% of them seen once. The sample was PBMCs. The receptors shown here come from a man aged 45 to 65 in good health and CMV-seropositive.

This chain joins TRBV11-1 and TRBJ2-7, with 10 nucleotides matching TRBD2. CDR1 is SGHAT, CDR2 FQDESV, per germline (reference sequence). CDR3 length: 15 residues. The V and J ends lost 5 bases and 4 bases, in that order; junction bases with no gene match: 8. CDR3 amino acids: CASSAGLAAGYEQYF. The CDR3 nucleotides are TGTGCCAGCAGCGCCGGACTAGCGGCCGGTTACGAGCAGTACTTC.

This sequence joins TRBV7-2 and TRBJ1-2, with D possibly TRBD1 on 5 matching bases. V dropped 0 bases and J dropped 8 bases, with 13 bases sitting between them. Looked up from germline, CDR1 is SGHTA and CDR2 is FQGNSA. This CDR3 region has 14 residues. The CDR3 nucleotides are TGTGCCAGCAGCTTAGCCTCGGGGGATAGGGGCTACACCTTC. Encoded protein: CASSLASGDRGYTF.

The rearrangement links TRBV11-2 to TRBJ2-7, with D perhaps TRBD2 (6 bases). From germline, CDR1 is SGHAT and CDR2 FQNNGV. The CDR3 contains 15 residues. Trimming took 5 bases from V and 5 from J, leaving 19 bases between them. CDR3 protein: CASSPKEGRLNEQYF. CDR3 nucleotides: TGTGCCAGCAGCCCTAAGGAGGGCCGCCTCAACGAGCAGTACTTC.

V usage is TRBV18 and J usage is TRBJ1-2, with D possibly matching TRBD1 (5 bases). The germline gives CDR1 KGHSH, CDR2 LQKENI. V lost 6 bases and J 4 bases, leaving 15 bases between the germline ends. The CDR3 sequence is 14 residues long. This chain's CDR3 is CASSAGTIAYGYTF. The CDR3 DNA is TGTGCCAGCTCGGCCGGGACTATAGCCTATGGCTACACCTTC. The complete variable domain, with remaining parts taken from reference TRBV18 and TRBJ1-2, reads NAGVMQNPRHLVRRRGQEARLRCSPMKGHSHVYWYRQLPEEGLKFMVYLQKENIIDESGMPKERFSAEFPKEGPSILRIQQVVRGDSAAYFCASSAGTIAYGYTFGSGTRLTVV.

Points on this clone: Sequence at one end of the junction differs from germline and may be a read error. This chain connects TRBV6-5 to TRBJ1-1, with D perhaps TRBD1 (6 bases). This CDR3 comprises 14 residues. Germline CDR1 reads MNHEY; CDR2 reads SVGAGI. The CDR3 loop reads CASSYSMGAIEAFF. DNA for the CDR3: TGTGCCAGCAGCTACTCGATGGGGGCCATTGAAGCTTTCTTT.

V usage is TRBV28 and J usage is TRBJ2-6, with 10 bases that match TRBD1. This CDR3 spans 21 amino acids. Germline V CDR1 and CDR2: MDHEN, SYDVKM. The V segment lost 7 bases and the J segment 0 bases; nucleotides outside the gene matches: 18. The CDR3 reads CASTPWADRGPISSGANVLTF. In nucleotides, the CDR3 is TGTGCCAGCACCCCTTGGGCCGACAGGGGGCCTATAAGCTCTGGGGCCAACGTCCTGACTTTC.

The V and J genes are TRBV27 and TRBJ1-5; TRBD1 might be the D (6 bases). Trimming pared 2 bases from V and 5 bases from J, leaving 13 bases between. CDR3 length: 15 residues. Germline CDR1 MNHEY, CDR2 SMNVEV (reference sequence). CDR3 sequence: CASSLGGQGYQPQHF. The CDR3 DNA reads as TGTGCCAGCAGTTTAGGCGGGCAGGGGTATCAGCCCCAGCATTTT.

The chain is built from TRBV5-4 and TRBJ2-7; a possible D gene is TRBD2 (6 bases). Trimming left V 0 bases short and J 9 bases short, with 16 bases between. The CDR3 has 14 residues. Germline CDR1 and CDR2: SGHNT and YYREEE (reference sequence). Here the CDR3 DNA reads TGTGCCAGCAGCTTGGAGTCGGCGCGGGGTGGGCAGTACTTC. This translates into CASSLESARGGQYF.

In this sample, this clone turned up a few times. The chain carries TRBV29-1 and TRBJ2-1; 12 bases align to TRBD2. With V trimmed by 3 bases and J by 1 base, 4 bases remained unmatched. Per the germline V gene, CDR1 is SQVTM and CDR2 is ANQGSEA. The CDR3 totals 16 residues. The CDR3 protein is CSVDGLAGKSYNEQFF. DNA for the CDR3: TGCAGCGTTGATGGACTAGCGGGGAAATCCTACAATGAGCAGTTCTTC.

This chain joins TRBV4-1 and TRBJ1-6; D not certain. V lost 4 bases and J 9 bases, leaving 13 bases between the germline ends. The CDR3 has 14 amino acids. Germline V lookup: CDR1 MGHRA, CDR2 YSYEKL. CDR3 protein: CASSPPPEGSPLHF. CDR3 sequence (DNA): TGCGCCAGCAGCCCCCCGCCAGAGGGTTCACCCCTCCACTTT.

In its sample, this clone was seen once. This chain joins TRBV6-1 and TRBJ2-7; 9 positions agree with TRBD1. Germline-derived CDR1 and CDR2 are MNHNS and SASEGT. This CDR3 spans 14 amino acids. V dropped 3 bases and J dropped 3; count of bases not matched to a gene: 3. Here the CDR3 reads CASSEGQGFYEQYF. The CDR3 DNA is TGTGCCAGCAGTGAGGGACAGGGTTTCTACGAGCAGTACTTC.

The chain employs TRBV7-9 and TRBJ2-1; tentatively, D is TRBD2 (6 bases). The CDR3 totals 16 residues. V shed 5 bases and J shed 5 bases, with 19 bases lying between them. Looked up from germline, CDR1 is SEHNR and CDR2 is FQNEAQ (reference sequence). The CDR3 DNA reads as TGTGCCAGCAGCCCACCACGGGGGACGTCGGACAATGAGCAGTTCTTC. Amino acid sequence: CASSPPRGTSDNEQFF.

This chain connects TRBV6-6 to TRBJ2-1; 10 bases map to TRBD1. V trimming: 6 bases; J trimming: 2 bases; junction bases outside the gene matches: 4. The CDR3 sequence is 15 residues long. CDR1 and CDR2 from the germline V gene are MNHNY and SVGAGI (reference sequence). CDR3 sequence: CASSPGTGAYNEQFF. The CDR3 region has the DNA TGTGCCAGCAGCCCCGGGACAGGGGCCTACAATGAGCAGTTCTTC.

This clone was found a few times. The chain has TRBV28 and TRBJ2-7; 12 nucleotides line up with TRBD1. V lost 3 bases and J lost 4; bases outside the gene matches: 4. The germline gives CDR1 MDHEN, CDR2 SYDVKM. The length of the CDR3 is 15 residues. The CDR3 coding sequence is TGTGCCAGCAGTTTGCGGGACAGGGGGCCTTACGAGCAGTACTTC. Amino acids: CASSLRDRGPYEQYF.

The rearrangement joins TRBV4-3 to TRBJ2-1; TRBD2 aligns across 12 bases. Per the germline V gene, CDR1 is LGHNA and CDR2 is YSLEER. Trimming removed 0 bases from V and 9 bases from J; junction bases left unmatched: 0. The CDR3 covers 14 residues. CDR3 amino acids: CASSQELAGGEQFF. The CDR3 nucleotides are TGCGCCAGCAGCCAAGAACTAGCGGGAGGTGAGCAGTTCTTC.

This chain uses TRBV7-3 with TRBJ2-2, with D uncertain. Between the trimmed V and J ends, which lost 5 bases and 0 bases, there was a span of 16 bases. The CDR3 has 17 residues. CDR1 is SGHTA, CDR2 FQGTGA, per germline. CDR3 nucleotides: TGTGCCAGCAGCCCCCATGTTGGTACAGCGAACACCGGGGAGCTGTTTTTT. It is translated as CASSPHVGTANTGELFF.

The V and J genes are TRBV9 and TRBJ2-1, with TRBD1 matching over 11 bases. Per the germline V gene, CDR1 is SGDLS and CDR2 is YYNGEE. The CDR3 runs 17 residues. Trimming at V came to 0 bases and at J to 2 bases, leaving 4 bases not matched to a gene. The CDR3 nucleotides are TGTGCCAGCAGCGTAGAGCCGGGACAGGGGGCCTACAATGAGCAGTTCTTC. Translating gives CASSVEPGQGAYNEQFF.

The V gene is TRBV28, the J gene TRBJ2-3, with TRBD1 identical over 8 bases. V was pared by 6 bases and J by 4 bases, with 6 bases of the junction left unmatched. Germline V gene sequence: CDR1 MDHEN, CDR2 SYDVKM. The CDR3 is 14 residues long. The CDR3 DNA follows: TGTGCCAGCAGCCTCAGGGGGCTGCCAGATACGCAGTATTTT. It encodes CASSLRGLPDTQYF.

CDR3: CATSSRTYNEQFF. CDR3 sequence (DNA): TGTGCCACCAGCAGTCGAACTTACAATGAGCAGTTCTTC. V and J are TRBV15 and TRBJ2-1; D remains unclear. This CDR3 is 13 amino acids long. V lost 3 bases to trimming and J lost 4 bases, with 7 bases between them. Germline values: CDR1 LNHNV, CDR2 YYDKDF (reference sequence).

The rearrangement uses TRBV5-1 and TRBJ1-1, with 8 positions matching TRBD1. The CDR3 contains 14 residues. Germline CDR1 reads SGHRS; CDR2 reads YFSETQ. V lost 2 bases and J lost 7; bases outside the gene matches: 7. The CDR3, as DNA: TGCGCCAGCAGCTTCTTTGTAGGACAGGGTGAAGCTTTCTTT. It codes for CASSFFVGQGEAFF.

The genes are TRBV7-9 and TRBJ2-1; the D gene is possibly TRBD2 (5 bases). Germline V gene sequence: CDR1 SEHNR, CDR2 FQNEAQ (reference sequence). The V end lost 2 bases, the J end lost 5 bases, and 13 bases lay between the germline ends. This CDR3 has 15 residues. The CDR3 sequence: CASSLTNPGNNEQFF. CDR3 in DNA: TGTGCCAGCAGCTTAACCAATCCGGGGAACAATGAGCAGTTCTTC. Drawing the rest from reference TRBV7-9 and TRBJ2-1, the complete variable domain is DTGVSQNPRHKITKRGQNVTFRCDPISEHNRLYWYRQTLGQGPEFLTYFQNEAQLEKSRLLSDRFSAERPKGSFSTLEIQRTEQGDSAMYLCASSLTNPGNNEQFFGPGTRLTVL.

In its sample, this clone was seen a few times. The rearrangement links TRBV28 to TRBJ1-2; unclear D gene. This CDR3 comprises 13 residues. Deletions cut 5 bases from V and 4 bases from J, with 11 bases between. In germline, CDR1 is MDHEN, CDR2 SYDVKM. CDR3 in DNA: TGTGCCAGCAGTCCTCCGGGGAGCTATGGCTACACCTTC. Protein product: CASSPPGSYGYTF.

DNA of the CDR3: TGTGCCAGCAGTCAAACCCAGACAAAACCTAACTATGGCTACACCTTC. Amino acid sequence: CASSQTQTKPNYGYTF. The J gene is TRBJ1-2, the V gene TRBV27, with no clear D. There are 16 residues in the CDR3. V was trimmed by 5 bases and J by 0 bases, leaving 16 bases between them. Looked up from germline, CDR1 is MNHEY and CDR2 is SMNVEV (reference sequence).

V usage is TRBV4-2 and J usage is TRBJ1-5, with a weak D call TRBD1 (6 bases). Trimming left V 3 bases short and J 1 base short, with 7 bases between. The CDR3 spans 14 residues. From germline, CDR1 is LGHNA and CDR2 YNFKEQ. As DNA, the CDR3 is TGTGCCAGCAGCCACCAGGGGAGCAATCAGCCCCAGCATTTT. Protein: CASSHQGSNQPQHF.

This chain joins TRBV7-3 and TRBJ2-7; a possible D gene is TRBD2 (8 bases). The CDR3 spans 15 residues. With 5 bases removed from V and 2 bases from J, the gap between germline ends came to 16 bases. CDR1 is SGHTA, CDR2 FQGTGA, per germline. CDR3 nucleotide sequence: TGTGCCAGCAGCACGGGAGGGGGCCCAACCTACGAGCAGTACTTC. This translates into CASSTGGGPTYEQYF.

The genes are TRBV5-8 and TRBJ2-7, with D unclear. The length of the CDR3 is 15 residues. The germline V gene has CDR1 SGHTS and CDR2 YDEGEE. V lost 1 base to trimming and J lost 2 bases, with 13 bases between them. The CDR3 loop is CASSLYPGSAYEQYF. CDR3 in DNA: TGTGCCAGCAGCTTGTACCCCGGTTCGGCCTACGAGCAGTACTTC.

The V gene is TRBV2, the J gene TRBJ2-7; 7 bases are a match to TRBD2. The end of the DNA aligns better with TRBJ2-1, so the J call may be wrong. The CDR3 is 16 residues long. Per the germline V gene, CDR1 is SNHLY and CDR2 is FYNNEI. The CDR3 loop is CASSPVGLADYNEQFF. The CDR3 DNA is TGTGCCAGCAGCCCCGTGGGGCTAGCGGACTACAATGAGCAGTTCTTC.